The present T cell receptor beta chain was sequenced within a study of blood T cell repertoires in COVID-19. Turning to the study itself: COVID-19 samples collected from the United States, Italy and Spain covered acute and convalescent phases. The cDNA or gDNA used as material had been derived from T cells, B-cell-depleted T cells, or PBMCs.

Trimming removed 2 bases from V and 3 bases from J, with 15 bases in between. CDR1 and CDR2 (germline): SGDLS, YYNGEE. The CDR3 has 15 residues. Authors' data handling: Amplification of reference gene primers was used by the study to estimate nucleated cell counts. Produced via immunoSEQ multiplex PCR; TCRdb's table is partial and in-frame only. V and J calls and clone size are given by that table; D and trimming were obtained from the DNA. This table has roughly 98,000 clones, 85% appearing once. The specimen was peripheral blood. The TCR was taken from an older woman with active or convalescent COVID-19. The chain couples TRBV9 to TRBJ2-7; perhaps TRBD2 as D (6 bases). This CDR3 is CASSVGVGEDYEQYF. DNA of the CDR3: TGTGCCAGCAGCGTGGGGGTGGGGGAGGACTACGAGCAGTACTTC.